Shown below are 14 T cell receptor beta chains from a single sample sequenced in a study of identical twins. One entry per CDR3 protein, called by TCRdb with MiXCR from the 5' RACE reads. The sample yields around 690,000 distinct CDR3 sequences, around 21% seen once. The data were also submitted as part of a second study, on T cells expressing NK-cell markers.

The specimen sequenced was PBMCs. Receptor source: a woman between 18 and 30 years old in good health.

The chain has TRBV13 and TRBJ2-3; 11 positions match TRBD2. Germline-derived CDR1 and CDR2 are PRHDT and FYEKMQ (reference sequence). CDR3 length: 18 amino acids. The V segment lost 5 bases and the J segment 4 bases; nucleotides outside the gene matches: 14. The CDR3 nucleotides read TGTGCCAGCAGCCCCCAGGCTAGCGGGGGGTTCAGGGCAGATACGCAGTATTTT. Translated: CASSPQASGGFRADTQYF. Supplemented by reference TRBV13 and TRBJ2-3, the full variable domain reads AAGVIQSPRHLIKEKRETATLKCYPIPRHDTVYWYQQGPGQDPQFLISFYEKMQSDKGSIPDRFSAQQFSDYHSELNMSSLELGDSALYFCASSPQASGGFRADTQYFGPGTRLTVL.

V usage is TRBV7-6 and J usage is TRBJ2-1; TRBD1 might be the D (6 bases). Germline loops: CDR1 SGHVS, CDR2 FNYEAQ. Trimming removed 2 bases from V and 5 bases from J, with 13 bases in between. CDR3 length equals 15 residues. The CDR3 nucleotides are TGTGCCAGCAGCTTATTCACAGGGTCGAACAATGAGCAGTTCTTC. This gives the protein CASSLFTGSNNEQFF.

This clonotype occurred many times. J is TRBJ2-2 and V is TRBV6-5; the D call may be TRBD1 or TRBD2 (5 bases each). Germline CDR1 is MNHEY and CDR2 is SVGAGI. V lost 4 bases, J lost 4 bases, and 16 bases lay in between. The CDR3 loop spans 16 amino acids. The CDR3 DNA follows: TGTGCCAGCAGTTCCTCGAGGGGAGTGAGCACCGGGGAGCTGTTTTTT. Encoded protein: CASSSSRGVSTGELFF.

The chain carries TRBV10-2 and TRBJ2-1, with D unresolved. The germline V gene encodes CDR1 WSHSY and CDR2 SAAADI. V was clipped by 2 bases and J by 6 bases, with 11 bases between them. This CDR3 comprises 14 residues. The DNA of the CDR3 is TGCGCCAGCAGTGAGCCTAGTTTTGGCAATGAGCAGTTCTTC. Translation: CASSEPSFGNEQFF.

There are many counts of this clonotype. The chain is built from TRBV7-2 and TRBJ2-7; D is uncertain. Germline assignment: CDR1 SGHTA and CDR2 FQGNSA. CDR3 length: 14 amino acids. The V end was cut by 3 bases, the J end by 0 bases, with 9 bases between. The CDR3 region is CASSFRTVSYEQYF. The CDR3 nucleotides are TGTGCCAGCAGCTTCCGGACGGTCTCCTACGAGCAGTACTTC.

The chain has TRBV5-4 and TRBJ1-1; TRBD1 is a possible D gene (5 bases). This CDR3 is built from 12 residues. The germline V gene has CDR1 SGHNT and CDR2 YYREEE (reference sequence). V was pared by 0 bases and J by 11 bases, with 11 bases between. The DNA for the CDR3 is TGTGCCAGCAGCTTGGTAGGGGAGGCGGCTTTCTTT. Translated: CASSLVGEAAFF. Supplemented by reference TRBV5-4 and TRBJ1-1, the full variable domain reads ETGVTQSPTHLIKTRGQQVTLRCSSQSGHNTVSWYQQALGQGPQFIFQYYREEENGRGNFPPRFSGLQFPNYSSELNVNALELDDSALYLCASSLVGEAAFFGQGTRLTVV.

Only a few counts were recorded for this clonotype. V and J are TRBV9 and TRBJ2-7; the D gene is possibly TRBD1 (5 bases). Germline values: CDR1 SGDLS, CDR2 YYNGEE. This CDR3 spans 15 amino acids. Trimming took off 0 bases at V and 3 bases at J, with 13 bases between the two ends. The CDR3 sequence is CASSVGGTTNYEQYF. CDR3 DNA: TGTGCCAGCAGCGTAGGGGGCACAACAAACTACGAGCAGTACTTC.

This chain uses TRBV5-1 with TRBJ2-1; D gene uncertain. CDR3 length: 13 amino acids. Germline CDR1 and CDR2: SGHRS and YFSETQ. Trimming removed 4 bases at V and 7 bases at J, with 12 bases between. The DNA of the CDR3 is TGCGCCAGCAGCGACCAAGGTCCGAATGAGCAGTTCTTC. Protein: CASSDQGPNEQFF.

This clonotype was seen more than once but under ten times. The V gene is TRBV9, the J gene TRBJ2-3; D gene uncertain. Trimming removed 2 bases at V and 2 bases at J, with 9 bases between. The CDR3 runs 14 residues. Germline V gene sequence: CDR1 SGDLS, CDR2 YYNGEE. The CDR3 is CASSVEDPTDTQYF. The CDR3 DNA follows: TGTGCCAGCAGCGTTGAGGACCCCACAGATACGCAGTATTTT.

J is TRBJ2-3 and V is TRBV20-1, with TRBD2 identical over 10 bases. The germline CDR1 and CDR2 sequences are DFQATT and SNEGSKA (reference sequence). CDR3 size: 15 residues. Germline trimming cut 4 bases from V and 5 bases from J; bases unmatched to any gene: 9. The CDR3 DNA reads TGCAGTGCTACTACTAGCGGGGAATTGGTAGATACGCAGTATTTT. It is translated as CSATTSGELVDTQYF.

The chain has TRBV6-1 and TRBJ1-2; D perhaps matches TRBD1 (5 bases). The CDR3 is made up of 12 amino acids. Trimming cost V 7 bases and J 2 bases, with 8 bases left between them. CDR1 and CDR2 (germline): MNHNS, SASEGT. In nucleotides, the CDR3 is TGTGCCAGCACCAGGGCCAACTATGGCTACACCTTC. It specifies CASTRANYGYTF.

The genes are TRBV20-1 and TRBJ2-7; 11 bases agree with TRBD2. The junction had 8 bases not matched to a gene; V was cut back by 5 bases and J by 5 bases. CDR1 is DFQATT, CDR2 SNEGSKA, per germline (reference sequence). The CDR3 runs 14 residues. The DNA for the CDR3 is TGCAGTGCTTTAGCGGGGGGGCTCGAGAACGAGCAGTACTTC. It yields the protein CSALAGGLENEQYF.

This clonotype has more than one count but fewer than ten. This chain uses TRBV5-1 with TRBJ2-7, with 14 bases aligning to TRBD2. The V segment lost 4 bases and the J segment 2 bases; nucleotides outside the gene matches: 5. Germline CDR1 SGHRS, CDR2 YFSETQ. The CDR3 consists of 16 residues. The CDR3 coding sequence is TGCGCCAGCAGCACGGGACTAGCGGGGGAGACCTACGAGCAGTACTTC. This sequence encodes CASSTGLAGETYEQYF.

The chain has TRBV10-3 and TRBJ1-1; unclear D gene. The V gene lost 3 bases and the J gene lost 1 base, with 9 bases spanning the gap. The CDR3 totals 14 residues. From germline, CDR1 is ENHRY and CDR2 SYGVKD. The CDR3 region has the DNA TGTGCCATCAGTGAACCTACAGAGAACACTGAAGCTTTCTTT. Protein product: CAISEPTENTEAFF.